One T cell receptor beta chain is described in this entry. Its specificity is unknown. The sample comes from a study of cytomegalovirus exposure and HLA in healthy donors. Trimming left V 3 bases short and J 4 bases short, with 15 bases between. The CDR3 is 15 amino acids. Germline V gene sequence: CDR1 SGHRS, CDR2 YFSETQ. Study-level results: It was reported that the classifier diagnosed cytomegalovirus status with high specificity and sensitivity in both the original and validation cohorts.

Sequenced by immunoSEQ multiplex PCR; TCRdb stores in-frame clones only, minus some. The sample gives about 120,000 clones, more than 75% of which show up once; just under 6.5% is in the top ten. This TCR was sampled from a woman aged 18 to 35 in good health and CMV-seropositive. The rearrangement joins TRBV5-1 to TRBJ2-3, with a possible D match to TRBD1 (7 bases). The sample consisted of PBMCs. The CDR3 protein is CASSWRGPSPDTQYF. The CDR3 DNA is TGCGCCAGCAGCTGGAGGGGGCCATCCCCAGATACGCAGTATTTT.